This T cell receptor beta chain was observed in a study of T cell repertoires in cytomegalovirus infection (dated by TCRdb to 2018 to 2020). About the investigation overall: Peptide stimulations targeted recently identified HLA-C-restricted CMV epitopes, whose presentation resists viral immunomodulation, together with well-studied HLA-B-restricted epitopes. Donor HLA type was relevant to the analysis, because carriage of CMV infection together with the matching HLA type was indicated by public TCR beta signatures. Study-wide findings and limitations: The ex vivo response was dominated by HLA-C-restricted CMV-specific TCR beta clonotypes, which also provided the single most frequent clonotype in two of eight donors. Cumulative frequency of public TCR beta family members discriminated carriers of CMV infection plus the relevant HLA type in this cohort and an independent approximately 350-donor cohort.

For this clonotype: The specificity of this receptor is unknown. No base quality information exists; no much larger clone differs at one position.

The sequencer was an Illumina HiSeq 1500. The public reads were reanalyzed by TCRdb: fastp trimming at Q25, MiXCR alignment, in-frame beta chains only. Here each entry gathers all rows of one CDR3 protein and keeps the most common genes and DNA. The table for this sample lists more than 300,000 distinct CDR3 sequences; around a third of them were counted only once. Of the sample, approximately 13% is held by the ten largest clones. The sample's treatment or condition label, decoded: in vitro stimulation with specific CMV peptide epitopes to enrich CMV-specific T cells. This sample comprised cultured PBMCs, obtained from culture after CMV antigen stimulation. The source of this sequence is a human donor in good health (CMV status not recorded). Some clones in this sample may be carry-over from other donors' samples.

The CDR3 reads as follows: CASSQDFQGAYNEQFF. The bases read TGTGCCAGCAGCCAAGATTTCCAGGGGGCCTACAATGAGCAGTTCTTC. The sequence links TRBV14 to TRBJ2-1; 7 junctional bases match TRBD1. Counted from cysteine to phenylalanine, this CDR3 has 16 amino acids. CDR3 DNA only is kept here, 48 bases in frame from base 1. CDR1 and CDR2 are read off the germline V gene as SGHDN and FVKESK. V ends up 0 bases short and J 2 bases short, with an unmatched junction base count of 4.